This T cell receptor beta chain was identified in a study of blood T cell repertoires in COVID-19 (dated by TCRdb to 2020 to 2022). About the investigation overall: The collaborator samples originated in the United States, Italy and Spain and spanned the acute and convalescent phases of COVID-19. The material from the prospective study consisted of cDNA or gDNA derived from T cells, B-cell-depleted T cells, or PBMCs. The samples were drawn from the first 160 participants of the ongoing ImmuneRACE study and from under 1,500 subjects provided by 6 global collaborators. Subjects who had been exposed to COVID-19, were actively infected with it, or had recovered from it provided the deeply sampled blood TCRbeta repertoires that made up the dataset. The repertoires were released in a freely available public database meant as a resource for research on the immune response to SARS-CoV-2. Where available, HLA class I and class II types were taken from metadata supplied by the sample provider and were not determined by assay-based typing. Nearly every sample came with metadata listing a de-identified subject ID, COVID-19 status, age in years and sex. What the work shows at the level of the full study, not this receptor alone: The quantity of clinical and demographic metadata differed by source and by participant and was supplied without curation.

TCRbeta CDR3 regions were amplified from genomic DNA by means of the immunoSEQ Assay, a bias-controlled multiplex PCR. The study's processing was this. Nucleated cell counts per sample were estimated from amplification of reference gene primers within the assay. To quantify the absolute abundance of each unique TCRbeta CDR3 rearrangement, sequence reads were collapsed and filtered. For each sample, productive Simpson clonality was calculated as the square root of Simpson's diversity index over productive rearrangements. TCRdb obtained this table from immuneACCESS and retained in-frame rearrangements with V and J assigned. These tables miss some clones; where compared with another copy, unresolved V genes account for less than half of the shortfall, and the remainder is unexplained. D and trimming come from the DNA, and the V and J calls and clone size come from that table. In this sample the table shows roughly 180,000 clones, roughly 76% of which occur a single time. The ten top clones hold 11% of the sample.

At one collaborating source in Seattle, patients were enrolled during active infection and were followed longitudinally through the course of disease. Each collaborating institution followed its own protocols to collect whole blood in K2EDTA tubes. For TCRbeta analysis, collaborators shipped samples as frozen whole blood, isolated PBMCs, or DNA extracted from either of those sample types. Judged by its sample share, this clone qualifies as medium-sized (0.01 to 0.1%). What antigen it recognizes has not been identified. Base qualities are not at hand, and no much larger clone is one base apart. Sequences were obtained from peripheral blood. The receptor was derived from a woman aged 35 to 49 with COVID-19, enrolled during active disease.

The CDR3 sequence is CSASDLNEQYF. The base sequence is TGCAGTGCTAGTGATCTTAACGAGCAGTACTTC. This sequence uses TRBV20-1 and TRBJ2-7; there is no confident call for the D gene. The germline V gene encodes CDR1 DFQATT and CDR2 SNEGSKA (reference sequence). The CDR3 covers 11 residues, taking in both the cysteine and the phenylalanine. CDR3 DNA only is kept here, 33 bases in frame from base 1. V gives up 3 bases and J gives up 5 bases, and the segment between their germline ends measures 8 bases.